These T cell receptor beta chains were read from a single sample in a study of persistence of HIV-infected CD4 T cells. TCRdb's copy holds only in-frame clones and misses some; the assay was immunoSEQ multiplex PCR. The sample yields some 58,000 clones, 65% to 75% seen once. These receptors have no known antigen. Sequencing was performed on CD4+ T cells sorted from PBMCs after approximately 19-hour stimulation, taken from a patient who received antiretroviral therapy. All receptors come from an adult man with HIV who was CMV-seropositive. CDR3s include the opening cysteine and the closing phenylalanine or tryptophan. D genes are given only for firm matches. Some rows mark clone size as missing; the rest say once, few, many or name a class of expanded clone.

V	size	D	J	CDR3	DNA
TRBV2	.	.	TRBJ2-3	CASRTLSTDTQYF	TGTGCCAGCCGGACCCTTAGCACAGATACGCAGTATTTT
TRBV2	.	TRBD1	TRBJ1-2	CASSPTGQDYGYTF	TGTGCCAGCTCACCAACGGGACAGGACTATGGCTACACCTTC
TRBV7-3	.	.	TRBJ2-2	CATQTTVNTGELFF	TGTGCCACCCAAACGACGGTGAACACCGGGGAGCTGTTTTTT
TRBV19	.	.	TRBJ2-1	CASSIAGTTPYNEQFF	TGTGCCAGTAGTATAGCCGGGACCACCCCCTACAATGAGCAGTTCTTC
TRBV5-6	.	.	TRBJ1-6	CASSSLREKANSPLHF	TGTGCCAGCAGCTCCCTGAGGGAAAAAGCAAATTCACCCCTCCACTTT
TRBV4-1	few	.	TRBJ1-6	CASSQEKGDRGYSPLHF	TGCGCCAGCAGCCAAGAGAAGGGAGACAGAGGATATTCACCCCTCCACTTT
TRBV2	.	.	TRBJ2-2	CASKRSDGELFF	TGTGCCAGCAAGAGGAGCGACGGGGAGCTGTTTTTT
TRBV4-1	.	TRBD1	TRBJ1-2	CASSPAGTAGGYTF	TGCGCCAGCAGCCCAGCGGGGACAGCGGGGGGCTACACCTTC
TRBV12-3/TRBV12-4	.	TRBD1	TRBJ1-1	CASSSRGPTEAFF	TGTGCCAGCAGCTCCAGGGGGCCAACTGAAGCTTTCTTT
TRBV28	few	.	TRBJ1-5	CASSLSSSNQPQHF	TGTGCCAGCAGTTTGTCATCAAGCAATCAGCCCCAGCATTTT
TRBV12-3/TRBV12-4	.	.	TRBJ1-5	CASSQTENQPQHF	TGTGCCAGCAGTCAGACAGAAAATCAGCCCCAGCATTTT
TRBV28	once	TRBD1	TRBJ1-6	CASRPTGGRGNSPLHF	TGTGCCAGCAGACCAACAGGGGGCCGGGGCAATTCACCCCTCCACTTT
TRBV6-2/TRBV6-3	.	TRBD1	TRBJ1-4	CASSGQGLANEKLFF	TGTGCCAGCAGTGGACAGGGCCTGGCTAATGAAAAACTGTTTTTT